Shown below are 17 T cell receptor beta chains from a single sample sequenced in a study of post-analysis software for immune sequencing data. General observations from the study: In patients, TRBV5-6, TRBV5-1 and TRBV20-1 belonged to four or five TRBV segments found more frequently than in controls.

Their target antigens are unknown. Carried by the TCR beta cDNA libraries were unique molecular identifiers. TCRdb independently ran MiXCR on the PCR reads; one entry per CDR3 protein. In the table there are approximately 570,000 distinct CDR3 sequences, about 44% of which are singletons. The sequenced sample was blood. These receptors came from a girl between 10 and 17 years old with multiple sclerosis.

The sample holds a few counts of this clonotype. The genes are TRBV12-3 or TRBV12-4 and TRBJ2-4; 8 nucleotides align to TRBD2. The DNA end lines up better with TRBJ2-7; the J call may be wrong. The CDR3 runs to 13 residues. In nucleotides, the CDR3 is TGTGCCAGCAGGAGCGGGAGATCCTACGAGCAGTACTTC. Residues: CASRSGRSYEQYF.

This sequence joins TRBV12-3 or TRBV12-4 and TRBJ2-1, with D possibly being TRBD2 (5 bases). The J call may not be correct, given that the DNA end is closer to TRBJ2-7. The CDR3 runs to 14 residues. CDR3 residues: CASIQDWSYNEQYF. CDR3 bases: TGTGCCAGCATCCAGGACTGGTCCTACAATGAGCAGTACTTC.

This clonotype has a handful of counts. It is unclear where the CDR3 begins or ends on the DNA, so no DNA is shown, and the CDR3 is as TCRdb lists it. V gene TRBV10-3 combines with J gene TRBJ1-2. Per the germline V gene, CDR1 is ENHRY and CDR2 is SYGVKD. 15 amino acids form the CDR3, both terminal residues included. CDR3 sequence reads: CATSEGMRINYGCTF.

This clonotype was recorded a few times. CDR3 in DNA: TGTGCCAGCAGCTTAAAGCCGGGGAGTGGTACGCAGTATTTT. This gives the protein CASSLKPGSGTQYF. J is TRBJ2-3 and V is TRBV7-2; a possible D gene is TRBD2 (5 bases). Germline-derived CDR1 and CDR2 are SGHTA and FQGNSA. Trimming left V 2 bases short and J 8 bases short, with 14 bases between. There are 14 residues in the CDR3.

V and J are TRBV20-1 and TRBJ2-3; 9 bases map to TRBD2. CDR3 length: 14 amino acids. Germline assignment: CDR1 DFQATT and CDR2 SNEGSKA (reference sequence). The ends lost 6 bases at V and 4 bases at J; junction bases unmatched: 8. This CDR3 is CSAGLAGAADTQYF. CDR3 coding DNA: TGCAGTGCGGGCTTAGCGGGAGCGGCAGATACGCAGTATTTT.

This chain uses TRBV10-3 with TRBJ2-1; D is possibly TRBD1 or TRBD2 (5 bases each). This CDR3 comprises 15 residues. Trimming removed 3 bases from V and 7 bases from J, with 16 bases in between. CDR1 and CDR2 (germline): ENHRY, SYGVKD. For the CDR3, the DNA is TGTGCCATCAGTGAAACGGGACCGGAGAATAATGAGCAGTTCTTC. Amino acid sequence: CAISETGPENNEQFF.

This chain links TRBV12-3 or TRBV12-4 with TRBJ2-5; 9 bases agree with TRBD2. Trimming cost V 4 bases and J 1 base; bases outside gene matches: 13. The CDR3 covers 18 residues. The CDR3 protein is CASSSGLAGPGIQETQYF. CDR3 bases: TGTGCCAGCAGTTCCGGGCTAGCGGGACCCGGGATCCAAGAGACCCAGTACTTC.

The chain links TRBV12-3 or TRBV12-4 to TRBJ1-1, with 8 bases identical to TRBD1. This CDR3 has 15 residues. V lost 4 bases to trimming and J lost 1 base; unmatched junction nucleotides: 5. CDR3 DNA: TGTGCCAGCAGTTCGGGGACAGGTTCGAACACTGAAGCTTTCTTT. This translates into CASSSGTGSNTEAFF.

This clonotype was seen more than once but under ten times. Here the CDR3 reads CASRESGGHSYNEQFF. The DNA of the CDR3 is TGTGCCAGCAGGGAATCGGGGGGGCACTCCTACAATGAGCAGTTCTTC. The chain links TRBV4-2 to TRBJ2-1; 8 nucleotides line up with TRBD2. The CDR3 extends over 16 amino acids. Germline V lookup: CDR1 LGHNA, CDR2 YNFKEQ. J lost 0 bases, V lost 6 bases, and 7 bases had no gene match.

Only a few counts were recorded for this clonotype. Just one base apart from a much larger clone, this may be a read error. This CDR3 reads CASSLPGALTDNEQYF. CDR3 sequence (DNA): TGTGCCAGCAGCTTACCCGGAGCCCTAACGGACAATGAGCAGTACTTC. The chain has TRBV5-6 and TRBJ2-5; TRBD1 is a possible D gene (5 bases). The germline V gene has CDR1 SGHDT and CDR2 YYEEEE. The V end was cut by 2 bases, the J end by 11 bases, with 25 bases between. CDR3 length equals 16 residues.

This clonotype was picked up a small number of times. This chain connects TRBV18 to TRBJ2-1, with TRBD1 matching over 7 bases. J was trimmed by 5 bases and V by 3 bases; bases with no gene match: 1. This CDR3 has 13 amino acids. Germline-derived CDR1 and CDR2 are KGHSH and LQKENI. CDR3 amino acids: CASSPGQDNEQFF. The CDR3 DNA reads as TGTGCCAGCTCACCCGGACAGGACAATGAGCAGTTCTTC.

This clonotype occurred a few times. V gene TRBV6-6 combines with J gene TRBJ1-2; 11 positions agree with TRBD1. CDR1 and CDR2 (germline): MNHNY, SVGAGI (reference sequence). There are 14 residues in the CDR3. The ends lost 4 bases at V and 7 bases at J; junction bases unmatched: 5. CDR3 loop: CASSFWDRGSGYTF. In DNA, the CDR3 is TGTGCCAGCAGTTTCTGGGACAGGGGGAGTGGCTACACCTTC.

V is TRBV12-3 or TRBV12-4 and J is TRBJ2-1; 10 bases agree with TRBD1. This CDR3 spans 19 amino acids. J gave up 0 bases and V 6 bases, and 14 bases lay outside the gene matches. Here the CDR3 DNA reads TGTGCCAGCAGCCCTCAGTGGGACAGGGGCCTCTACTCCTACAATGAGCAGTTCTTC. Translating it yields CASSPQWDRGLYSYNEQFF.

The chain couples TRBV27 to TRBJ2-1; 10 bases are shared with TRBD2. The CDR3 length is 17 residues. Trimming cost V 6 bases and J 6 bases; bases outside gene matches: 14. Germline loops: CDR1 MNHEY, CDR2 SMNVEV (reference sequence). The CDR3 protein is CASRLSGRARGGNEQFF. The CDR3 nucleotides are TGTGCCAGCAGACTAAGCGGGAGGGCCAGAGGGGGCAATGAGCAGTTCTTC.

The chain carries TRBV12-3 or TRBV12-4 and TRBJ1-5; the D gene is possibly TRBD1 (6 bases). The CDR3 is made up of 15 amino acids. Trimming pared 2 bases from V and 3 bases from J, leaving 11 bases between. CDR3 sequence reads: CASSLIGQYNQPQHF. The CDR3 nucleotides are TGTGCCAGCAGTTTAATTGGACAGTACAATCAGCCCCAGCATTTT.

The chain is built from TRBV6-1 and TRBJ2-4; D perhaps matches TRBD2 (5 bases). The end of the DNA is better explained by TRBJ2-7, so the J call may be wrong. In germline, CDR1 is MNHNS, CDR2 SASEGT. The length of the CDR3 is 14 residues. This CDR3 is CASSVRRPGYEQYF. The CDR3, as DNA: TGTGCCAGCAGTGTCAGACGTCCGGGGTACGAGCAGTACTTC.

This clonotype was seen a single time. The limits of the CDR3 on the DNA are not certain, so only TCRdb's listed CDR3 is given. This chain links TRBV9 with TRBJ1-4; the D segment call TRBD1 is taken from the table without a DNA check. CDR1 is SGDLS and CDR2 is YYNGEE in the germline V gene. The CDR3 numbers 14 amino acids, ends counted. The CDR3 spells CACSAGTGEEKLFF.